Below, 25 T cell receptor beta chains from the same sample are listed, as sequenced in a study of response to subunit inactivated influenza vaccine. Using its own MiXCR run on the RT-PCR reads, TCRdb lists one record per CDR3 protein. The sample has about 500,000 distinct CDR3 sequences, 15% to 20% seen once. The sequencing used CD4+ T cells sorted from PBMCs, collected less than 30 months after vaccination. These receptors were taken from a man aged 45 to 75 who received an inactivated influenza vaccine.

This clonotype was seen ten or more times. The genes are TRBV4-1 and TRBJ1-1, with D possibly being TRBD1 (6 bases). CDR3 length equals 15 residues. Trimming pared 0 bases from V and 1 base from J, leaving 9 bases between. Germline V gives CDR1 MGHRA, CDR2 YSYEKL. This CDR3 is CASSQEPTGNTEAFF. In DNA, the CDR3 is TGCGCCAGCAGCCAAGAGCCGACAGGGAACACTGAAGCTTTCTTT.

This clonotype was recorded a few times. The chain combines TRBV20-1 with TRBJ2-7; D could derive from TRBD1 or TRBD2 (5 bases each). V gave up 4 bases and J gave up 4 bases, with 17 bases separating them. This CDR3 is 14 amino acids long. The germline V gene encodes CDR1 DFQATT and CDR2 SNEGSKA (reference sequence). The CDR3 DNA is TGCAGTGCTACCCTCAGGGCGGGCTCTTACGAGCAGTACTTC. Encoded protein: CSATLRAGSYEQYF.

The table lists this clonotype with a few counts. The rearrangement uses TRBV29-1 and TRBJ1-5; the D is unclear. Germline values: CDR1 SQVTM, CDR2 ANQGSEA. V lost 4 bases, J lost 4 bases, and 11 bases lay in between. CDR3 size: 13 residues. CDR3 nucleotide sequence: TGCAGCGTTGTTTGGGGAATTAATCAGCCCCAGCATTTT. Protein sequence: CSVVWGINQPQHF.

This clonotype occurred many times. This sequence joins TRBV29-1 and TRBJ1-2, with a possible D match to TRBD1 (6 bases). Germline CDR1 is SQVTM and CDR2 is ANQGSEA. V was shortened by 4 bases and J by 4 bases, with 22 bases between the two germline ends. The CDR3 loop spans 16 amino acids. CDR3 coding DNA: TGCAGCGTTGTACGAAGGGGCAGGGGATCCGGCTATGGCTACACCTTC. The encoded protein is CSVVRRGRGSGYGYTF.

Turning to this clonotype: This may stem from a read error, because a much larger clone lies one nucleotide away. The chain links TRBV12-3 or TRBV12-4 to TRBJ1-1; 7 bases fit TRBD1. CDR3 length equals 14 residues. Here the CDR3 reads CAGSLAGTADEAFF. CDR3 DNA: TGTGCCGGCAGTTTAGCCGGGACAGCCGATGAAGCTTTCTTT.

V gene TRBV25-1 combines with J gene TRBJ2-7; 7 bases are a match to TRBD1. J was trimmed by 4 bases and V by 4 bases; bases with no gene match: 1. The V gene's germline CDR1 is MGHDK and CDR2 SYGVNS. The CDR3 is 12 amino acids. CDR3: CASSVTGYEQYF. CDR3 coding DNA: TGTGCCAGCAGTGTGACAGGGTACGAGCAGTACTTC.

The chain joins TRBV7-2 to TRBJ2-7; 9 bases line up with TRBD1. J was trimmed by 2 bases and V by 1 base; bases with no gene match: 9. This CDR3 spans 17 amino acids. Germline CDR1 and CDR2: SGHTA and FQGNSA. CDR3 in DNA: TGTGCCAGCAGCTTAGGTCGCGGGACAGGGAGGACCTACGAGCAGTACTTC. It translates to CASSLGRGTGRTYEQYF. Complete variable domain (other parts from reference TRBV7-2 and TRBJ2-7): GAGVSQSPSNKVTEKGKDVELRCDPISGHTALYWYRQSLGQGLEFLIYFQGNSAPDKSGLPSDRFSAERTGGSVSTLTIQRTQQEDSAVYLCASSLGRGTGRTYEQYFGPGTRLTVT.

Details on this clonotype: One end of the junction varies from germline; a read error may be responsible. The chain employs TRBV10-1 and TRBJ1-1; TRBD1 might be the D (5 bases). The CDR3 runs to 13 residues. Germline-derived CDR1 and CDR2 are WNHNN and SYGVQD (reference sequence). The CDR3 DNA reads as TGCGCCAGCAGCGCAGGGATGAACGCTGAAGCTTTCTTT. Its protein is CASSAGMNAEAFF.

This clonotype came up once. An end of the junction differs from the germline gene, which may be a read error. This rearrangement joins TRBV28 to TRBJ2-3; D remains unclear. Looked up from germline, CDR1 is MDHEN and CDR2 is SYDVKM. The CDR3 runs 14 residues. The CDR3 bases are TGTGCCAGCAGTTTAACATCCCCTCACGATACGCGGTATTTT. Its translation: CASSLTSPHDTRYF.

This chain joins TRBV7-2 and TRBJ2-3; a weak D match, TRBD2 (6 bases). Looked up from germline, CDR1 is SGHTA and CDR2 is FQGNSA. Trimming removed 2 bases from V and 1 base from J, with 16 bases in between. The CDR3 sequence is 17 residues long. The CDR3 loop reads CASSLRSMGGGTDTQYF. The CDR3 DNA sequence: TGTGCCAGCAGCTTAAGGTCCATGGGGGGTGGCACAGATACGCAGTATTTT.

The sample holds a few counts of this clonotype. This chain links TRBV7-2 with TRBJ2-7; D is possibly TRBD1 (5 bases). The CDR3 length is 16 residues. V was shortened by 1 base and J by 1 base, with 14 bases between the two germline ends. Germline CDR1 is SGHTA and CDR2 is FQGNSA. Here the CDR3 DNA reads TGTGCCAGCAGCTTAGTTGTCGCCAGGGAATCCTACGAGCAGTACTTC. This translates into CASSLVVARESYEQYF.

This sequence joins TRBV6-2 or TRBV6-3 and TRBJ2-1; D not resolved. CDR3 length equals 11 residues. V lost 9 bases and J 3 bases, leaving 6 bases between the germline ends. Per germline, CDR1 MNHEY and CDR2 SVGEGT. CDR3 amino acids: CASKDYNEQFF. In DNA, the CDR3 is TGTGCCAGTAAGGACTACAATGAGCAGTTCTTC.

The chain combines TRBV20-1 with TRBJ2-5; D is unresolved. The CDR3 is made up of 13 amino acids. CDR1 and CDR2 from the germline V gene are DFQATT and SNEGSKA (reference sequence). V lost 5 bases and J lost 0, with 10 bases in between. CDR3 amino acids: CSAQGPNQETQYF. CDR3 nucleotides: TGCAGTGCTCAAGGCCCCAACCAAGAGACCCAGTACTTC.

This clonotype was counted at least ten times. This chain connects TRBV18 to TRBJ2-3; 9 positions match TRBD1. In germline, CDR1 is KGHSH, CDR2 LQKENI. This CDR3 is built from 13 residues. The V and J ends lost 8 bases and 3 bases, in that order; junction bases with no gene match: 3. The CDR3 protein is CASQGQGTDTQYF. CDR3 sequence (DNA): TGTGCCAGCCAAGGACAGGGGACAGATACGCAGTATTTT.

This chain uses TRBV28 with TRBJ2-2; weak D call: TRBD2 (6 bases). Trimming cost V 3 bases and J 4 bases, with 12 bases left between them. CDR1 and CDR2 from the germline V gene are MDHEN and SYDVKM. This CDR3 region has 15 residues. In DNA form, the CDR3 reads TGTGCCAGCAGTTTTTGGAGGGGTGGCACCGGGGAGCTGTTTTTT. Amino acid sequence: CASSFWRGGTGELFF.

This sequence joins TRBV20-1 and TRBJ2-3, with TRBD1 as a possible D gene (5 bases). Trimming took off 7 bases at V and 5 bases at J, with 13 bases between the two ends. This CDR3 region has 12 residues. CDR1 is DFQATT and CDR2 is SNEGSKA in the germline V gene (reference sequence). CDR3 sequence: CSVLRRVDTQYF. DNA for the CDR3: TGCAGTGTTTTGCGCAGGGTAGATACGCAGTATTTT.

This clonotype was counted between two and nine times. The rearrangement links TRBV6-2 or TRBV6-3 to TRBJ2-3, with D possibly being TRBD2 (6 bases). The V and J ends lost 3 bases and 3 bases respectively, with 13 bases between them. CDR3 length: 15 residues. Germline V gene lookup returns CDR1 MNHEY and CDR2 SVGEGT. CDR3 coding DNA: TGTGCCAGCAGTTATAATATTGGGGGGACAGATACGCAGTATTTT. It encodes CASSYNIGGTDTQYF.

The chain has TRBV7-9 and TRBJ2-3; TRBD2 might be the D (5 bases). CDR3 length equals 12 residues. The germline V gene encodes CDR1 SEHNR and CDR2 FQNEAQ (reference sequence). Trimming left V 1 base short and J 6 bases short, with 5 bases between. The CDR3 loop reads CASSLERDTQYF. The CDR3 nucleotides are TGTGCCAGCAGCTTAGAGCGGGATACGCAGTATTTT.

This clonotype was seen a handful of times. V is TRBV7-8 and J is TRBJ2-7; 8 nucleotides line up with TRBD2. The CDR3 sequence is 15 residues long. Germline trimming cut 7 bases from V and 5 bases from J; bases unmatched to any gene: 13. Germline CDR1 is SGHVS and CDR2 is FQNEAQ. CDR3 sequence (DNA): TGTGCCAGCATCGGAACCGGGACTAGTAGCGACGAGCAGTACTTC. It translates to CASIGTGTSSDEQYF.

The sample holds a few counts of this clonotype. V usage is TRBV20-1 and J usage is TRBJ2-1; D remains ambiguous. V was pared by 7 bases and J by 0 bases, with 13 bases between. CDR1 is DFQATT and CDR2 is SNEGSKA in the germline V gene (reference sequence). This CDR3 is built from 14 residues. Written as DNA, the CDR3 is TGCAGTGGTACGGGTACCCACTCCTACAATGAGCAGTTCTTC. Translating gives CSGTGTHSYNEQFF.

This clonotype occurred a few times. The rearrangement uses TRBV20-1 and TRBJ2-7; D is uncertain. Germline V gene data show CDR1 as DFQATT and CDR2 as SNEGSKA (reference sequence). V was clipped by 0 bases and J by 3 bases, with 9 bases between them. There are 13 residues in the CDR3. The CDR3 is CSARDLDLYEQYF. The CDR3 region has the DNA TGCAGTGCTAGAGATCTCGACCTCTACGAGCAGTACTTC.

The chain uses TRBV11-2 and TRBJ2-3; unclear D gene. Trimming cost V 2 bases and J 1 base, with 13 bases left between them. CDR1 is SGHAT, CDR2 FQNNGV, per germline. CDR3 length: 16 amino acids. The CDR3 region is CASSLRLGERTDTQYF. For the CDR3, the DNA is TGTGCCAGCAGCTTACGGTTGGGCGAGCGCACAGATACGCAGTATTTT. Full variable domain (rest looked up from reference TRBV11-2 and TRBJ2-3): EAGVAQSPRYKIIEKRQSVAFWCNPISGHATLYWYQQILGQGPKLLIQFQNNGVVDDSQLPKDRFSAERLKGVDSTLKIQPAKLEDSAVYLCASSLRLGERTDTQYFGPGTRLTVL.

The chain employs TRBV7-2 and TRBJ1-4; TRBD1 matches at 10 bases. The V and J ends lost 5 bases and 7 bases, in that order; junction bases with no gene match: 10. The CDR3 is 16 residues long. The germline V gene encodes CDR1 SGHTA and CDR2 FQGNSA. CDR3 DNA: TGTGCCAGCAGCCACCGCGGGCGGGACAGGGGTGAAAAACTGTTTTTT. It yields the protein CASSHRGRDRGEKLFF.

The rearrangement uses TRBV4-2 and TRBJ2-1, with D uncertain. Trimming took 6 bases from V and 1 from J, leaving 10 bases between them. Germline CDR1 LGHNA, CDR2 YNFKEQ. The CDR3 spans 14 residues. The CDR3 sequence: CASSEASSYNEQFF. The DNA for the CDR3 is TGTGCCAGCAGTGAGGCGTCGTCCTACAATGAGCAGTTCTTC.

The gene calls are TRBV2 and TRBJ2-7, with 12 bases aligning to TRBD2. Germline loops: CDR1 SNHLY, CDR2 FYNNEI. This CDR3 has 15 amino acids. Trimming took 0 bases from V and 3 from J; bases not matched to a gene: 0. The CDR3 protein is CASSEALAGGYEQYF. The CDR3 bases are TGTGCCAGCAGTGAAGCACTAGCGGGAGGCTACGAGCAGTACTTC.